This T cell receptor beta chain appears in the sequencing data of a study of metastatic and nonmetastatic thyroid tumors. V lost 1 base, J lost 3 bases, and 3 bases lay in between. This CDR3 is built from 12 residues. Germline CDR1 reads SGHVS; CDR2 reads FQNEAQ. All patients were treatment-naive before thyroid surgery. TCRdb used MiXCR to call clones anew from the PCR reads. The sample lists 25,000 to 30,000 clones; roughly 4.2% were seen once. This clone was counted many times. V gene TRBV7-8 combines with J gene TRBJ1-1; no clear D gene. The receptor was isolated from a female donor with papillary thyroid cancer or a benign thyroid nodule (not recorded which). Some clones in this sample may be carry-over from other donors' samples. The source material was blood. The CDR3 DNA sequence: TGTGCCAGCAGCTTAGAGGACACTGAAGCTTTCTTT. Its translation: CASSLEDTEAFF. The entire variable domain, with the rest obtained from reference TRBV7-8 and TRBJ1-1, is as follows: GAGVSQSPRYKVAKRGQDVALRCDPISGHVSLFWYQQALGQGPEFLTYFQNEAQLDKSGLPSDRFFAERPEGSVSTLKIQRTQQEDSAVYLCASSLEDTEAFFGQGTRLTVV.